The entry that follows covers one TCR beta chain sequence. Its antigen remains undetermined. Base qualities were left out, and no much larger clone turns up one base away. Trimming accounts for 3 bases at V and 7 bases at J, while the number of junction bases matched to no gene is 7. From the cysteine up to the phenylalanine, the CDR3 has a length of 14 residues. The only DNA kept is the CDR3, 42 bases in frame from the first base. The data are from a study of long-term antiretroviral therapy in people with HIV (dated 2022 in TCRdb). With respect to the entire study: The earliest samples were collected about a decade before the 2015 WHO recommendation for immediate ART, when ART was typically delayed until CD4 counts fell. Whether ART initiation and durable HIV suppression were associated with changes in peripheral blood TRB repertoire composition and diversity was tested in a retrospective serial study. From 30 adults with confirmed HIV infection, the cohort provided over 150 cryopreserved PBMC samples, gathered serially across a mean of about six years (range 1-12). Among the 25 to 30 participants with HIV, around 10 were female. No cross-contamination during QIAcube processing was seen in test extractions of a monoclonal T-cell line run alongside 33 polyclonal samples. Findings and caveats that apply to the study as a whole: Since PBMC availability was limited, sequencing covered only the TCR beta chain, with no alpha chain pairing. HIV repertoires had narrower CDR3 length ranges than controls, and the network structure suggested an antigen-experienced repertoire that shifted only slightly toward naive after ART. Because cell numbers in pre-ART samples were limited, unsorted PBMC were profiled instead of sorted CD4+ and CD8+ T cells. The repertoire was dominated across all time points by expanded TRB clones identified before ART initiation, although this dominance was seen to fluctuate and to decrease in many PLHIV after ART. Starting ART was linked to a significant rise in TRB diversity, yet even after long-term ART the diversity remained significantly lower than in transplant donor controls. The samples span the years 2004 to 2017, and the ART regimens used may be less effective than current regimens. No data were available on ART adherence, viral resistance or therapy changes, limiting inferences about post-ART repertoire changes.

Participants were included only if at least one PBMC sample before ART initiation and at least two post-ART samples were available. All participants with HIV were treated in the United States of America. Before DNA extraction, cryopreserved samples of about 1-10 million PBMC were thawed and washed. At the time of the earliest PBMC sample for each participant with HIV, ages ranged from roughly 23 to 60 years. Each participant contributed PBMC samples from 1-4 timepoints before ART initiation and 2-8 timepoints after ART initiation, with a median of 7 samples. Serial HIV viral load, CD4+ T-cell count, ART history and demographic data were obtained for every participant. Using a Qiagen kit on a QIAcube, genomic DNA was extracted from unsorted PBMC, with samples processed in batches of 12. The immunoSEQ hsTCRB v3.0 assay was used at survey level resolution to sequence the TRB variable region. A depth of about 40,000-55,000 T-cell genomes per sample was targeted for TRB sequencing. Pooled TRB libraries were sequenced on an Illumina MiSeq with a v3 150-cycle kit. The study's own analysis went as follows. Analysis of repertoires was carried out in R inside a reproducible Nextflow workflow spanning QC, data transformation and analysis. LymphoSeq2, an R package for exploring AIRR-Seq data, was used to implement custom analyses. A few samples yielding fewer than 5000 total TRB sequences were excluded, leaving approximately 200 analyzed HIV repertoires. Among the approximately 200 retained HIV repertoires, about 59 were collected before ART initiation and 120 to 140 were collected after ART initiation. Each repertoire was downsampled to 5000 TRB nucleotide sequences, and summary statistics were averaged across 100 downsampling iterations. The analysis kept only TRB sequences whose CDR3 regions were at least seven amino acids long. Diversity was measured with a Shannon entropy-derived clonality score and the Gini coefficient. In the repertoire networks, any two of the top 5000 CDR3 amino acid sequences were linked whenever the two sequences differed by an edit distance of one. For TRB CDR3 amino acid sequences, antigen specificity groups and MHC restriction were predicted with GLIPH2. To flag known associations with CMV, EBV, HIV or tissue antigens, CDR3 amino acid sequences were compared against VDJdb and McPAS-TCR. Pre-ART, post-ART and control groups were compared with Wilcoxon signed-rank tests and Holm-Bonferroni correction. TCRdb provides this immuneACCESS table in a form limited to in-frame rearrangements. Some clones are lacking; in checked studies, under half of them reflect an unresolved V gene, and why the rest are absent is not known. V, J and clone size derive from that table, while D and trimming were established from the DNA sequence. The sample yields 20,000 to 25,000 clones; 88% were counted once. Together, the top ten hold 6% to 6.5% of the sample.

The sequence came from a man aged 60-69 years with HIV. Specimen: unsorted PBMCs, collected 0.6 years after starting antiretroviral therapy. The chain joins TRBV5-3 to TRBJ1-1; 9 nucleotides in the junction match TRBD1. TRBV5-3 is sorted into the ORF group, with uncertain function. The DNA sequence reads TGTGCCAGAAGCTCACAGGGGGCTGAAGGTGAAGCTTTCTTT. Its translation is CARSSQGAEGEAFF.